This record concerns one T cell receptor beta chain sequence. This entry belongs to a study of T cell changes during pregnancy in multiple sclerosis. Here immunoSEQ multiplex PCR was the method, and the copy in TCRdb shows in-frame clones only, minus some. The sample holds 60,000 or so clones, 80% to 90% seen once. Trimming stripped 5 bases from V and 3 bases from J, with 14 bases between. Germline CDR1 and CDR2: MNHEY and SMNVEV (reference sequence). The CDR3 length is 14 residues. The sequence was obtained from a female donor in good health, enrolled as a control in a pregnancy study. The rearrangement joins TRBV27 to TRBJ2-7; D may be TRBD1 (5 bases). The material was peripheral blood, obtained in the first trimester of pregnancy. CDR3 sequence: CASSPRREGYEQYF. CDR3 in DNA: TGTGCCAGCAGTCCCCGCAGGGAAGGCTACGAGCAGTACTTC.